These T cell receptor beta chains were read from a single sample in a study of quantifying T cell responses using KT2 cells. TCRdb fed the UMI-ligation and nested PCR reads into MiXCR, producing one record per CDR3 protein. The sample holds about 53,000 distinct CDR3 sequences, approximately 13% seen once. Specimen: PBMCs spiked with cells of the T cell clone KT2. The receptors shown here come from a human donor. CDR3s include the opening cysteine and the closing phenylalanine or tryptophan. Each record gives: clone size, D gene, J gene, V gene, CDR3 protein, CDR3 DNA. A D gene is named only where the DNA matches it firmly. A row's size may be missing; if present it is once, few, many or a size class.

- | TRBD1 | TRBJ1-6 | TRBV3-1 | CASSLDRDRDNSPLHF | TGTGCCAGCAGCCTCGACCGGGACAGGGATAATTCACCCCTCCACTTT
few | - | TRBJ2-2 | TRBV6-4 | CASSPFGGGNTGELFF | TGTGCCAGCAGTCCATTCGGGGGAGGCAACACCGGGGAGCTGTTTTTT
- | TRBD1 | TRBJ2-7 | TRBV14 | CASSPNFRTGKGLEQYF | TGTGCCAGCAGCCCTAATTTCCGGACAGGGAAGGGGCTCGAGCAGTACTTC
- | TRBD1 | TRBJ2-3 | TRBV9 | CASSATWAGTGISDTQYF | TGTGCCAGCAGCGCTACCTGGGCCGGGACAGGGATCTCAGATACGCAGTATTTT
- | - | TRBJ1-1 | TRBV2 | CASSERQVMNTEAFF | TGTGCCAGCAGTGAAAGACAGGTTATGAACACTGAAGCTTTCTTT
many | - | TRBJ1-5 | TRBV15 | CATSRDAAPNQPQHF | TGTGCCACCAGCAGAGATGCGGCGCCAAATCAGCCCCAGCATTTT
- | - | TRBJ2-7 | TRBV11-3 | CASSRGLSYEQYF | TGTGCCAGCAGCAGGGGACTTTCCTACGAGCAGTACTTC
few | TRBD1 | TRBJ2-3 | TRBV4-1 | CASSQDRWDSNTDTQYF | TGCGCCAGCAGCCAAGACCGCTGGGACAGCAACACAGATACGCAGTATTTT
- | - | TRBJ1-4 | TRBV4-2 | CASSPGAGDRKLFF | TGTGCCAGCAGCCCAGGGGCAGGGGATCGGAAACTGTTTTTT
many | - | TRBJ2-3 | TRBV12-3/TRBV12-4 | CASSRGGDTQYF | TGTGCCAGCAGCCGGGGAGGAGATACGCAGTATTTT
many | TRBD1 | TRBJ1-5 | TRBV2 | CASSPTGGRNQPQHF | TGTGCCAGCAGTCCGACAGGGGGGCGCAATCAGCCCCAGCATTTT
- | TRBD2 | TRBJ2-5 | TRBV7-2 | CASSLSLMEREEETQYF | TGTGCCAGCAGCTTATCTCTAATGGAGCGGGAGGAAGAGACCCAGTACTTC
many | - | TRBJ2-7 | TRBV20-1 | CSAPDRTYEQYF | TGCAGTGCGCCCGACCGAACCTACGAGCAGTACTTC
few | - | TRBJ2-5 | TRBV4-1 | CASSLRPGHSQETQYF | TGCGCCAGCAGCTTACGACCGGGACACAGCCAAGAGACCCAGTACTTC
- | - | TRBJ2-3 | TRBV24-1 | CATSDGVTDTQYF | TGTGCCACCAGTGATGGGGTCACAGATACGCAGTATTTT
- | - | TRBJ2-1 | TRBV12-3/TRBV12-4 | CASSTLGGQFF | TGTGCCAGCAGCACACTGGGAGGGCAGTTCTTC
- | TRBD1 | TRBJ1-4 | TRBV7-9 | CASSWTGGFGTNEKLFF | TGTGCCAGCAGCTGGACAGGGGGCTTTGGAACTAATGAAAAACTGTTTTTT
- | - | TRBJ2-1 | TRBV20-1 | CSAREGVVDEQFF | TGCAGTGCTAGAGAAGGGGTTGTCGATGAGCAGTTCTTC
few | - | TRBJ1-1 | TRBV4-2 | CASSQTTQGLNTEAFF | TGTGCCAGCAGCCAGACCACTCAGGGGCTGAACACTGAAGCTTTCTTT
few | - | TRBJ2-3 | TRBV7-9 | CASSPPWRESTDTQYF | TGTGCCAGCAGCCCCCCATGGCGGGAAAGCACAGATACGCAGTATTTT
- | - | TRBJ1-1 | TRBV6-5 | CASSYLSGNTEAFF | TGTGCCAGCAGCTATTTATCAGGGAACACTGAAGCTTTCTTT
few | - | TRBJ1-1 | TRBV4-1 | CASSPYSLRGRNTEAFF | TGCGCCAGCAGCCCCTACAGTCTCCGGGGCAGGAACACTGAAGCTTTCTTT
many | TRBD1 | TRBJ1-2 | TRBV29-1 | CSAEGDRGSDYGYTF | TGCAGCGCCGAGGGGGACAGGGGATCTGACTATGGCTACACCTTC
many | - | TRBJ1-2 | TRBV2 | CASHPPSQVHGYTF | TGTGCCAGCCATCCCCCCTCGCAGGTCCATGGCTACACCTTC
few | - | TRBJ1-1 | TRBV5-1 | CASSLEITAPTEAFF | TGCGCCAGCAGCTTGGAAATTACGGCCCCCACTGAAGCTTTCTTT
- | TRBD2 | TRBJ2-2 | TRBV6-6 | CASSYSPAGGPRGELFF | TGTGCCAGCAGTTACTCCCCAGCGGGGGGGCCAAGAGGGGAGCTGTTTTTT
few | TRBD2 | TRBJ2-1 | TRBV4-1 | CASSQVETSVLFF | TGCGCCAGCAGCCAAGTAGAGACTAGCGTCCTGTTCTTC
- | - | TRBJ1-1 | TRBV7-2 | CASSLVGMRMGTEAFF | TGTGCCAGCAGCTTAGTCGGTATGAGGATGGGAACTGAAGCTTTCTTT
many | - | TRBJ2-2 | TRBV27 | CASRGRDTGELFF | TGTGCCAGCAGGGGCAGGGACACCGGGGAGCTGTTTTTT
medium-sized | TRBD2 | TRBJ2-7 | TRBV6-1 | CASSEGLAGVYEQYF | TGTGCCAGCAGTGAGGGACTAGCGGGAGTTTACGAGCAGTACTTC
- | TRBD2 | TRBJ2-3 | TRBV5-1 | CASSPGLAGGLDTQYF | TGCGCCAGCAGCCCCGGACTAGCGGGAGGGTTAGATACGCAGTATTTT
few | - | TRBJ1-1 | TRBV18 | CASSVPGQLTEAFF | TGTGCCAGCTCTGTACCCGGACAGCTCACTGAAGCTTTCTTT
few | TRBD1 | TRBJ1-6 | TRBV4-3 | CASSQDTPGQGFSPLHF | TGCGCCAGCAGCCAAGATACCCCGGGACAGGGATTTTCACCCCTCCACTTT
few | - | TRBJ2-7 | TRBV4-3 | CASSQPGGYEQYF | TGCGCCAGCAGCCAACCCGGTGGCTACGAGCAGTACTTC
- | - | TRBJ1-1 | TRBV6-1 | CASSDPAARGTEAFF | TGTGCCAGCAGTGATCCCGCCGCCCGTGGCACTGAAGCTTTCTTT
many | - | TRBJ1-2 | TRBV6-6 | CASRRAGDYGYTF | TGTGCCAGCAGGCGGGCGGGGGACTATGGCTACACCTTC
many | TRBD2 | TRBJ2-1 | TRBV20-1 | CSVTSGGRYNEQFF | TGCAGTGTAACTAGCGGGGGGAGGTACAATGAGCAGTTCTTC
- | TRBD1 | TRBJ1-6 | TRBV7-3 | CASSLMTGPGSPLHF | TGTGCCAGCAGCCTTATGACAGGGCCTGGTTCACCCCTCCACTTT
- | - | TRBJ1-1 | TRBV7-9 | CASSLRDGLNTEAFF | TGTGCCAGCAGCTTACGGGACGGATTGAACACTGAAGCTTTCTTT
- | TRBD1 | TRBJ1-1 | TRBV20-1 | CSASRDRARAGTEAFF | TGCAGTGCTAGTAGGGACAGGGCCCGAGCGGGGACTGAAGCTTTCTTT
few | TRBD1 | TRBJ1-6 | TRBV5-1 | CASSLALGQNSPLHF | TGCGCCAGCAGCTTGGCATTGGGACAGAATTCACCCCTCCACTTT
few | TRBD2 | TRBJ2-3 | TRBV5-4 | CASNSPGTSGSGTDTQYF | TGTGCCAGTAATTCTCCCGGGACTAGCGGGAGCGGGACAGATACGCAGTATTTT
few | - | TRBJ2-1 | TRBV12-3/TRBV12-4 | CASSLGNEQFF | TGTGCCAGCAGTTTGGGCAATGAGCAGTTCTTC
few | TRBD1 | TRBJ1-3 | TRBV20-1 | CSARRRDRSGNTIYF | TGCAGTGCTAGGAGACGGGACAGGTCTGGAAACACCATATATTTT
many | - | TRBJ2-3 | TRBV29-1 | CSVKTDSRSHGDTQYF | TGCAGCGTGAAAACGGACAGCAGATCGCATGGAGATACGCAGTATTTT
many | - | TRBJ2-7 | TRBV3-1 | CASSPAGSYVDEQYF | TGTGCCAGCTCACCGGCGGGTAGCTATGTAGACGAGCAGTACTTC
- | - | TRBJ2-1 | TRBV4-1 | CASSRGPSSYNEQFF | TGCGCCAGCAGCCGGGGGCCGAGCTCCTACAATGAGCAGTTCTTC
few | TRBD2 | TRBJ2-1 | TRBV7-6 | CASSPLAGGSSYNEQFF | TGTGCCAGCAGCCCTCTAGCGGGGGGGAGCTCCTACAATGAGCAGTTCTTC
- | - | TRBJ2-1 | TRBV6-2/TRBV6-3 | CASSYGNEQFF | TGTGCCAGCAGTTACGGGAATGAGCAGTTCTTC
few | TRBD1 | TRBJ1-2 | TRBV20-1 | CSARAFGWGVQGDYTF | TGCAGTGCTAGAGCCTTTGGTTGGGGGGTCCAGGGGGACTACACCTTC
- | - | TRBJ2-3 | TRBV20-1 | CSASLASTDTQYF | TGCAGTGCTAGTCTGGCCTCCACAGATACGCAGTATTTT
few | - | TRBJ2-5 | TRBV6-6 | CASSYGGPRETQYF | TGTGCCAGCAGTTATGGGGGCCCGCGAGAGACCCAGTACTTC